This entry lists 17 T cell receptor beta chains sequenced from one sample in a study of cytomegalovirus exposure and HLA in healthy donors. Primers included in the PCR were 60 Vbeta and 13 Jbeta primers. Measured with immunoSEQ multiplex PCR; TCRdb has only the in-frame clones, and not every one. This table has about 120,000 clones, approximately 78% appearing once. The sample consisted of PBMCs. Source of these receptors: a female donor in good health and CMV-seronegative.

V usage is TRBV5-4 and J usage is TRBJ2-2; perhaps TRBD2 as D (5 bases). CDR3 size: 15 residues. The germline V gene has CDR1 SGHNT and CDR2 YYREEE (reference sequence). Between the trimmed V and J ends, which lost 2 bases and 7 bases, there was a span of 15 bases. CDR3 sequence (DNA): TGTGCCAGCAGCTTTTGGGGTAGCGAAAACGGGGAGCTGTTTTTT. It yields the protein CASSFWGSENGELFF.

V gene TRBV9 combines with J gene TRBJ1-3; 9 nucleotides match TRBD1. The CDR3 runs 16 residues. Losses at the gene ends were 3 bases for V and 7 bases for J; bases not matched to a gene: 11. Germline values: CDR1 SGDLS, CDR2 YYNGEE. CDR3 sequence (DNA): TGTGCCAGCAGCGCCTCTCCGGGACAGGGAAGGAACACCATATATTTT. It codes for CASSASPGQGRNTIYF.

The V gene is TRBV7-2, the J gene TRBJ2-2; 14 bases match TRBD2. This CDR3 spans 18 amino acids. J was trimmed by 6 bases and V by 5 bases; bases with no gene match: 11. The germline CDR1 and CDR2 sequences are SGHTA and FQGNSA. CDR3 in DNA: TGTGCCAGCAGCATCGGTCGGGGACTAGCGGGAGACTCCGGGGAGCTGTTTTTT. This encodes CASSIGRGLAGDSGELFF.

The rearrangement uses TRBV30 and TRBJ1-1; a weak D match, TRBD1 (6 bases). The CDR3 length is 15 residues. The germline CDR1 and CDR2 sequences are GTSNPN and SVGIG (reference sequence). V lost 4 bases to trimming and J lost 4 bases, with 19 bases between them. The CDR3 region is CAWTRGGQGITEAFF. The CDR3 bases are TGTGCCTGGACCCGGGGCGGGCAGGGGATCACTGAAGCTTTCTTT.

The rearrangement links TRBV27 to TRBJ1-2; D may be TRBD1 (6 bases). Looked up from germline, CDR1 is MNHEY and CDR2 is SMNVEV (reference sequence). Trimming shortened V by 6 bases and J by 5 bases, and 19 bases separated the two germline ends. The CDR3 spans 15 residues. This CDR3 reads CASRQGSLPLYGYTF. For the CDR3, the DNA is TGTGCCAGCAGACAGGGCTCGCTGCCTTTGTATGGCTACACCTTC.

CDR3 protein: CSIRDNLYEQYF. CDR3 sequence (DNA): TGCAGCATACGGGACAACCTCTACGAGCAGTACTTC. J is TRBJ2-7 and V is TRBV29-1; weak D call: TRBD1 (6 bases). Trimming took 8 bases from V and 3 from J, leaving 14 bases between them. Germline assignment: CDR1 SQVTM and CDR2 ANQGSEA. CDR3 length: 12 residues.

CDR3 in DNA: TGCGCCAGCAGCTTACAGGGTAGGACAGATACGCAGTATTTT. Amino acid sequence: CASSLQGRTDTQYF. V gene TRBV5-1 combines with J gene TRBJ2-3; a possible D gene is TRBD1 (6 bases). The germline V gene encodes CDR1 SGHRS and CDR2 YFSETQ. This CDR3 has 14 residues. Trimming took off 2 bases at V and 3 bases at J, with 10 bases between the two ends. Combining the CDR3 with reference TRBV5-1 and TRBJ2-3 gives the whole variable domain KAGVTQTPRYLIKTRGQQVTLSCSPISGHRSVSWYQQTPGQGLQFLFEYFSETQRNKGNFPGRFSGRQFSNSRSEMNVSTLELGDSALYLCASSLQGRTDTQYFGPGTRLTVL.

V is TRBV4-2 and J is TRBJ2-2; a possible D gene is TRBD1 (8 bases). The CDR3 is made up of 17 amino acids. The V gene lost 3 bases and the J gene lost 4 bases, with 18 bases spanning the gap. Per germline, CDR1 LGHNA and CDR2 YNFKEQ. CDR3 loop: CASSQSLQGGGTGELFF. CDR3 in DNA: TGTGCCAGCAGCCAGAGCCTACAGGGGGGGGGCACCGGGGAGCTGTTTTTT.

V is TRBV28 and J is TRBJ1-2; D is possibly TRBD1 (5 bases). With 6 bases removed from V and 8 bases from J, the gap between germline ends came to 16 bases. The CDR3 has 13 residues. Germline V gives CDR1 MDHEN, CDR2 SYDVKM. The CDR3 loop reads CASRSWGTRGYTF. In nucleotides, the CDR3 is TGTGCCAGCAGATCCTGGGGCACCAGGGGCTACACCTTC.

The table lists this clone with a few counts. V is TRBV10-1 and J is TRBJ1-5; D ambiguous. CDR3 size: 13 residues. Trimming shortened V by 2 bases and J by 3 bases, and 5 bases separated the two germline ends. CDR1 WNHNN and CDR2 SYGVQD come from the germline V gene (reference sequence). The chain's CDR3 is CASSEDYNQPQHF. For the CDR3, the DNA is TGCGCCAGCAGTGAGGACTACAATCAGCCCCAGCATTTT.

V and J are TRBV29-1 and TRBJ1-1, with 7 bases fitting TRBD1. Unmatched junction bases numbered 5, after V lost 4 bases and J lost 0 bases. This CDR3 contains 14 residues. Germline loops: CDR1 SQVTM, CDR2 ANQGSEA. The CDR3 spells CSVGGDSLNTEAFF. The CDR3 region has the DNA TGCAGCGTTGGGGGGGACAGCCTGAACACTGAAGCTTTCTTT.

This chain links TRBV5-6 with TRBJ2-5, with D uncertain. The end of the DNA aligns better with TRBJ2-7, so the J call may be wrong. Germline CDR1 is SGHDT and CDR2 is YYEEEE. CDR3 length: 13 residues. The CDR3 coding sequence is TGTGCCAGCAGCTTGGCGAGCTCCTACGAGCAGTACTTC. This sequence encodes CASSLASSYEQYF.

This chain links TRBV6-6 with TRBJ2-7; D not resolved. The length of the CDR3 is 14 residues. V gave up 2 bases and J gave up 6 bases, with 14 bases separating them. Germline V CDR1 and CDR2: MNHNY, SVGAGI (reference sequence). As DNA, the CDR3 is TGTGCCAGCAGTTACCAAAGTGCCTCAGGCGAGCAGTACTTC. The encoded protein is CASSYQSASGEQYF.

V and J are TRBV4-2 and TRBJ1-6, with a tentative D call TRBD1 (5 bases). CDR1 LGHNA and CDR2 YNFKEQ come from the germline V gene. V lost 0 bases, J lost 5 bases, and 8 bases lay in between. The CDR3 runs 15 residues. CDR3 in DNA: TGTGCCAGCAGCCAAGAGGACAAAAATAATTCACCCCTCCACTTT. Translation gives CASSQEDKNNSPLHF.

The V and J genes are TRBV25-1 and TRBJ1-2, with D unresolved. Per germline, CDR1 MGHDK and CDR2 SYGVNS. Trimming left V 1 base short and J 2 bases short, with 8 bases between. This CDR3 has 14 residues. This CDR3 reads CASSEFGENYGYTF. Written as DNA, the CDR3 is TGTGCCAGCAGTGAATTCGGGGAAAACTATGGCTACACCTTC.

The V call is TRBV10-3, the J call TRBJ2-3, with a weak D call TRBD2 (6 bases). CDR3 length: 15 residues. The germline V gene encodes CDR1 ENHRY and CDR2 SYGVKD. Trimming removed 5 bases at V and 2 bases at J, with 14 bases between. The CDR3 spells CAISSNGRDTDTQYF. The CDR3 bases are TGTGCCATCAGTTCAAACGGGCGGGACACAGATACGCAGTATTTT.

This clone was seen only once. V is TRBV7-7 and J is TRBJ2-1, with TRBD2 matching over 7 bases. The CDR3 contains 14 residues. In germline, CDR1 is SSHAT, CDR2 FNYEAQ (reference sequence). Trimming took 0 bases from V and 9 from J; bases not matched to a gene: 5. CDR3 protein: CASSLAVTSPEQFF. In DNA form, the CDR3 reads TGTGCCAGCAGCTTAGCGGTGACTAGCCCTGAGCAGTTCTTC.